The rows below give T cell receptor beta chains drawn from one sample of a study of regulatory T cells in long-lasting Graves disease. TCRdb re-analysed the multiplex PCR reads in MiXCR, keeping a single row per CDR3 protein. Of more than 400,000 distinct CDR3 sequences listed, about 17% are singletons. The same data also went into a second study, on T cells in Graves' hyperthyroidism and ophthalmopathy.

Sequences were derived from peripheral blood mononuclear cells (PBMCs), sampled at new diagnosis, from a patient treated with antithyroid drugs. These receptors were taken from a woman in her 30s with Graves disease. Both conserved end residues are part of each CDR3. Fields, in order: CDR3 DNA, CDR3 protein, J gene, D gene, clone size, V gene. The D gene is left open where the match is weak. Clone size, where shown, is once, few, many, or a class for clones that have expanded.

CDR3 DNA: TGTGCCAGCAGCTCCCACCTCTCTGGAAACACCATATATTTT
CDR3 protein: CASSSHLSGNTIYF
J gene: TRBJ1-3
D gene: -
clone size: many
V gene: TRBV7-2

CDR3 DNA: TGTGCCAGCAGCTTACACAGGAGGGCGAATTACGAGCAGTACTTC
CDR3 protein: CASSLHRRANYEQYF
J gene: TRBJ2-7
D gene: -
clone size: many
V gene: TRBV7-2

CDR3 DNA: TGCAGCGTTGACACGGTTGGCAGATCACTGGGAGGGGGCAATGAGCAGTTCTTC
CDR3 protein: CSVDTVGRSLGGGNEQFF
J gene: TRBJ2-1
D gene: -
clone size: many
V gene: TRBV29-1

CDR3 DNA: TGTGCCAGCAGCAAACTAGTCACCGGGGAGCTGTTTTTT
CDR3 protein: CASSKLVTGELFF
J gene: TRBJ2-2
D gene: -
clone size: -
V gene: TRBV7-2

CDR3 DNA: TGTGCCAGCAGTATAGGCGGTGAAGGCTACGAGCAGTACTTC
CDR3 protein: CASSIGGEGYEQYF
J gene: TRBJ2-7
D gene: -
clone size: many
V gene: TRBV12-3/TRBV12-4

CDR3 DNA: TGTGCCAGCAGTTACTCGGGGGACCAAGTAAGAGAGACCCAGTACTTC
CDR3 protein: CASSYSGDQVRETQYF
J gene: TRBJ2-5
D gene: -
clone size: few
V gene: TRBV6-5

CDR3 DNA: TGTGCCAGCAGTTTTCCCGATAGCGGTACCTACGAGCAGTACTTC
CDR3 protein: CASSFPDSGTYEQYF
J gene: TRBJ2-7
D gene: -
clone size: few
V gene: TRBV28

CDR3 DNA: TGTGCTAGCAGCTCGGGACGAGCCACAGATACGCAGTATTTT
CDR3 protein: CASSSGRATDTQYF
J gene: TRBJ2-3
D gene: -
clone size: many
V gene: TRBV7-9

CDR3 DNA: TGTGCCAGCAGCCAACTTCTGAGCCTCGACATCTACGAGCAGTACTTC
CDR3 protein: CASSQLLSLDIYEQYF
J gene: TRBJ2-7
D gene: -
clone size: -
V gene: TRBV4-2

CDR3 DNA: TGTGCCAGCAGCCCTACGGGACAGGGCTCGAACACTGAAGCTTTCTTT
CDR3 protein: CASSPTGQGSNTEAFF
J gene: TRBJ1-1
D gene: TRBD1
clone size: many
V gene: TRBV14

CDR3 DNA: TGTGCCAGCAGCGAGGGGAGCTCTGGAAACACCATATATTTT
CDR3 protein: CASSEGSSGNTIYF
J gene: TRBJ1-3
D gene: -
clone size: many
V gene: TRBV2

CDR3 DNA: TGTGCCAGTAGAAAGGGAGGGGATAGGTTCGAGCAGTACTTC
CDR3 protein: CASRKGGDRFEQYF
J gene: TRBJ2-7
D gene: TRBD2
clone size: many
V gene: TRBV6-1

CDR3 DNA: TGTGCCTGGAGACTAGCGGGAGGCGGGTACAATGAGCAGTTCTTC
CDR3 protein: CAWRLAGGGYNEQFF
J gene: TRBJ2-1
D gene: TRBD2
clone size: once
V gene: TRBV30

CDR3 DNA: TGTGCCAGCAGCCCGACAGGGGGAACCAAAAACATTCAGTACTTC
CDR3 protein: CASSPTGGTKNIQYF
J gene: TRBJ2-4
D gene: TRBD1
clone size: many
V gene: TRBV7-9

CDR3 DNA: TGTGCCAGCAGTTTACTCCGGAGGGGGGATAATGAGCAGTTCTTC
CDR3 protein: CASSLLRRGDNEQFF
J gene: TRBJ2-1
D gene: -
clone size: -
V gene: TRBV27

CDR3 DNA: TGTGCCTGGCGGGCTAGCGGGATCTACAATGAGCAGTTCTTC
CDR3 protein: CAWRASGIYNEQFF
J gene: TRBJ2-1
D gene: TRBD2
clone size: many
V gene: TRBV30

CDR3 DNA: TGTGCCAGCACCCTAGCGGGCACAACCTACAATGAGCAGTTCTTC
CDR3 protein: CASTLAGTTYNEQFF
J gene: TRBJ2-1
D gene: TRBD2
clone size: many
V gene: TRBV12-3/TRBV12-4

CDR3 DNA: TGTGCCAGCAGCTTAGACGAGCCCCAAGAGACCCAGTACTTC
CDR3 protein: CASSLDEPQETQYF
J gene: TRBJ2-5
D gene: -
clone size: many
V gene: TRBV7-9

CDR3 DNA: TGTGCCAGCAGCCCGTCGACTAGCGGGATGTACAATGAGCAGTTCTTC
CDR3 protein: CASSPSTSGMYNEQFF
J gene: TRBJ2-1
D gene: TRBD2
clone size: many
V gene: TRBV14

CDR3 DNA: TGTGCCACCAGTGATTCCAGGGGTCCCGGTGAGCAGTTCTTC
CDR3 protein: CATSDSRGPGEQFF
J gene: TRBJ2-1
D gene: -
clone size: few
V gene: TRBV24-1

CDR3 DNA: TGCAGTGCTAGAGGAATCCTGGAAGCTTTCTTT
CDR3 protein: CSARGILEAFF
J gene: TRBJ1-1
D gene: -
clone size: many
V gene: TRBV20-1

CDR3 DNA: TGTGCCACCAGCAGAGATTCCCCACGTTGGACACCCCTCCACTTT
CDR3 protein: CATSRDSPRWTPLHF
J gene: TRBJ1-6
D gene: -
clone size: many
V gene: TRBV15

CDR3 DNA: TGTGCCAGCAGCGGAAGGGCGATTAATGAAAAACTGTTTTTT
CDR3 protein: CASSGRAINEKLFF
J gene: TRBJ1-4
D gene: -
clone size: -
V gene: TRBV16

CDR3 DNA: TGTGCCAGCAGAAAGGGTGGATCAGATACGCAGTATTTT
CDR3 protein: CASRKGGSDTQYF
J gene: TRBJ2-3
D gene: -
clone size: many
V gene: TRBV6-1

CDR3 DNA: TGTGCCAGCAGTTTAATCACTATGAACACTGAAGCTTTCTTT
CDR3 protein: CASSLITMNTEAFF
J gene: TRBJ1-1
D gene: -
clone size: many
V gene: TRBV12-3/TRBV12-4

CDR3 DNA: TGTGCCAGCAGCGTGGGGACAGGCACAGATACGCAGTATTTT
CDR3 protein: CASSVGTGTDTQYF
J gene: TRBJ2-3
D gene: TRBD1
clone size: few
V gene: TRBV9

CDR3 DNA: TGTGCCAGCAGGGCAGGGCAGGTGAACACTGAAGCTTTCTTT
CDR3 protein: CASRAGQVNTEAFF
J gene: TRBJ1-1
D gene: -
clone size: few
V gene: TRBV6-1

CDR3 DNA: TGTGCCAGCAGCCCCCCCGGGACAGGATACTACGAGCAGTACTTC
CDR3 protein: CASSPPGTGYYEQYF
J gene: TRBJ2-7
D gene: TRBD1
clone size: many
V gene: TRBV18

CDR3 DNA: TGCGCCAGCAGCCAAGAGATGGGGGGAGGCTACACCTTC
CDR3 protein: CASSQEMGGGYTF
J gene: TRBJ1-2
D gene: -
clone size: -
V gene: TRBV4-3

CDR3 DNA: TGTGCCAGCTCACCACTGAGCCGGCGCGGGGGGACCCAGTACTTC
CDR3 protein: CASSPLSRRGGTQYF
J gene: TRBJ2-5
D gene: TRBD2
clone size: few
V gene: TRBV18

CDR3 DNA: TGTGCCAGCAGCCGACAGGGGATAGCCACAGATACGCAGTATTTT
CDR3 protein: CASSRQGIATDTQYF
J gene: TRBJ2-3
D gene: TRBD1
clone size: once
V gene: TRBV7-9

CDR3 DNA: TGTGCCAGCAGCATAACCGGGACAGGGACGGAGACCCAGTACTTC
CDR3 protein: CASSITGTGTETQYF
J gene: TRBJ2-5
D gene: TRBD1
clone size: once
V gene: TRBV11-2

CDR3 DNA: TGCGCCAGCAGCCAAGACCGAGGCACTGAAGCTTTCTTT
CDR3 protein: CASSQDRGTEAFF
J gene: TRBJ1-1
D gene: -
clone size: many
V gene: TRBV4-3

CDR3 DNA: TGTGCCAGCAGCTTGAGATTAACGACGGCCAACGTCCTGACTTTC
CDR3 protein: CASSLRLTTANVLTF
J gene: TRBJ2-6
D gene: -
clone size: -
V gene: TRBV5-4

CDR3 DNA: TGTGCCACTCTAGCGGGGTTTGCAGATACGCAGTATTTT
CDR3 protein: CATLAGFADTQYF
J gene: TRBJ2-3
D gene: TRBD2
clone size: many
V gene: TRBV27

CDR3 DNA: TGTGCCATCAGAGTGAGACAGGGGAACACAGATACGCAGTATTTT
CDR3 protein: CAIRVRQGNTDTQYF
J gene: TRBJ2-3
D gene: TRBD1
clone size: many
V gene: TRBV10-3